The 5 T cell receptor beta chains reported below all come from one sample, sequenced in a study of technical replicates of blood from a few donors. Here immunoSEQ multiplex PCR was the method, and the copy in TCRdb shows in-frame clones only, minus some. The sample shows about 83,000 clones, about 91% of them seen only once. Sample: T cells isolated from PBMCs. These TCRs come from a human donor in good health.

J is TRBJ1-2 and V is TRBV25-1; 9 bases line up with TRBD1. Germline V CDR1 and CDR2: MGHDK, SYGVNS. The CDR3 runs 17 residues. V shed 8 bases, J shed 2 bases, and the junction held 15 bases outside the gene matches. The CDR3 DNA is TGTGCCAGCTATGGGAGCCTCTGGGACAGGGAAAACTATGGCTACACCTTC. Residues: CASYGSLWDRENYGYTF.

The rearrangement links TRBV5-1 to TRBJ1-1; 10 bases fit TRBD1. V dropped 3 bases and J dropped 11; count of bases not matched to a gene: 4. Germline V gene data show CDR1 as SGHRS and CDR2 as YFSETQ. There are 12 residues in the CDR3. CDR3 coding DNA: TGCGCCAGCAGCTGGGACAGGGGCGACGCTTTCTTT. Translation gives CASSWDRGDAFF.

CDR3 residues: CASSPESSYNSPLHF. As DNA, the CDR3 is TGTGCCAGCTCACCCGAGAGCTCCTATAATTCACCCCTCCACTTT. The chain employs TRBV18 and TRBJ1-6; no clear D. Trimming took off 3 bases at V and 0 bases at J, with 6 bases between the two ends. CDR3 length equals 15 residues. Germline V gene lookup returns CDR1 KGHSH and CDR2 LQKENI.

A few counts support this clone. The chain is built from TRBV2 and TRBJ1-4, with TRBD1 identical over 7 bases. V was clipped by 5 bases and J by 7 bases; unmatched bases: 7. The CDR3 runs to 14 residues. Germline CDR1 SNHLY, CDR2 FYNNEI. The CDR3 sequence is CASSLRGIIEKLFF. The CDR3 coding sequence is TGTGCCAGCAGTCTCAGGGGGATAATTGAAAAACTGTTTTTT.

V and J are TRBV21-1 and TRBJ2-3; the table's D call TRBD2 went unverified against the DNA. TRBV21-1 is an annotated pseudogene. The CDR3 contains 20 residues. This chain's CDR3 is CASSTPRGTSGGPGADTQYF. The CDR3 DNA sequence: TGTGCCAGCAGCACCCCCCGGGGGACTAGCGGGGGGCCGGGAGCAGATACGCAGTATTTT.